A selection of T cell receptor beta chains follows, all from one sample in a study of blood T cell repertoires in COVID-19. TCRdb keeps only in-frame clones here, not all; method: immunoSEQ multiplex PCR. The data show roughly 60,000 clones, over 75% seen once. The sample was peripheral blood. The receptor set was obtained from a woman of 80 years or more with active COVID-19. Both conserved end residues are trimmed from each CDR3. A D gene is named only where the DNA matches it firmly.

12,TRBV18,NA,TRBJ1-5,ASSPSGGNQPQH
15,TRBV18,TRBD1,TRBJ2-5,ASSPGQGNRVGETQY
15,TRBV3-1/TRBV3-2,TRBD1,TRBJ2-7,ASSLRLTGMGSYEQY
13,TRBV11-2,NA,TRBJ2-5,ASSLSGIFGETQY
12,TRBV5-1,NA,TRBJ2-2,ASSFSGNTGELF
11,TRBV27,NA,TRBJ1-1,ASSLILGARAF
13,TRBV4-1,NA,TRBJ1-4,ASSQGQSGDEKLF
12,TRBV6-5,NA,TRBJ1-6,ASNVRRANSPLH
13,TRBV18,TRBD1,TRBJ1-1,ASSPVGQDLIEAF
13,TRBV3-1/TRBV3-2,TRBD1,TRBJ1-2,ASSRWDRGSYGYT
13,TRBV3-1/TRBV3-2,TRBD2,TRBJ2-1,ASSDGLAGASEQF
12,TRBV18,TRBD1,TRBJ2-7,ASSPPGGAYEQY
12,TRBV6-6,TRBD1,TRBJ1-4,ASSYGQGTEKLF
16,TRBV24-1,TRBD1,TRBJ2-4,ATSDLGQGRKTKNIQY
12,TRBV10-3,TRBD2,TRBJ2-3,AIRPSGSSDTQY
10,TRBV25-1,NA,TRBJ1-5,ASSDGDQPQH
21,TRBV19,TRBD1,TRBJ1-6,ASSISRDRGPKPKSSYNSPLH
14,TRBV28,TRBD2,TRBJ2-2,ASSLAGALNTGELF